This is a list of T cell receptor beta chains from one sample in a study of blood T cells in healthy people across ages. TCRdb called the 5' RACE reads again in MiXCR, with one record for every CDR3 protein. The table records approximately 1.5 million distinct CDR3 sequences, approximately 42% of them present only once. Sequenced sample: blood. These receptors came from a woman between 18 and 30 years old in good health. CDR3s include the opening cysteine and the closing phenylalanine or tryptophan. D genes are given only for firm matches. Expanded clones get a size class; other rows say once, few or many, or leave the size out.

-	TRBV18	-	TRBJ2-1	CASSPRTTLVYNEQFF	TGTGCCAGCTCACCTCGGACCACACTGGTTTATAATGAGCAGTTCTTC
-	TRBV4-1	few	TRBJ1-2	CASRPRVASNYGYTF	TGCGCCAGCAGACCAAGGGTGGCATCGAACTATGGCTACACCTTC
-	TRBV7-9	few	TRBJ1-2	CASSPSGLGDGYTF	TGTGCCAGCAGCCCCTCAGGTCTGGGAGACGGCTACACCTTC
TRBD1	TRBV5-6	-	TRBJ2-7	CASRVQGIAYEQYF	TGTGCCAGCAGGGTACAGGGGATAGCCTACGAGCAGTACTTC
TRBD1	TRBV4-1	few	TRBJ1-6	CASSQDPGTVYSPLHF	TGCGCCAGCAGCCAAGATCCGGGGACAGTTTATTCACCCCTCCACTTT
-	TRBV12-3/TRBV12-4	-	TRBJ2-3	CASSWGPPGSTDTQYF	TGTGCCAGCAGTTGGGGGCCCCCAGGGAGCACAGATACGCAGTATTTT
TRBD1	TRBV27	-	TRBJ1-2	CASSAGTGGYGYTF	TGTGCCAGCAGTGCCGGGACAGGGGGGTATGGCTACACCTTC
TRBD1	TRBV29-1	-	TRBJ2-7	CSALGQGNEQYF	TGCAGCGCCCTCGGACAGGGGAACGAGCAGTACTTC
-	TRBV7-2	-	TRBJ2-7	CASSLFLEQYF	TGTGCCAGCAGCTTATTTCTCGAGCAGTACTTC
TRBD2	TRBV28	-	TRBJ2-3	CASLPLMAGGADTQYF	TGTGCCAGCTTACCCTTGATGGCGGGGGGGGCAGATACGCAGTATTTT
-	TRBV7-9	once	TRBJ2-2	CASRQDTNTGELFF	TGTGCCAGCAGACAGGACACGAACACCGGGGAGCTGTTTTTT